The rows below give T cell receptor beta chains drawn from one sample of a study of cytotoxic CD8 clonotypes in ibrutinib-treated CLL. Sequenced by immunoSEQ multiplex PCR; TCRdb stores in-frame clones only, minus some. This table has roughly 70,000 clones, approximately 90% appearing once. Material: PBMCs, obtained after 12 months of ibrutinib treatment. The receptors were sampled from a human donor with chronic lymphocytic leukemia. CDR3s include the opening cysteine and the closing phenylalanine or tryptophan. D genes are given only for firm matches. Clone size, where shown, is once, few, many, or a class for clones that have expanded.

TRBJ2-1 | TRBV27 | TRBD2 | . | CASSIRAGDRIDEQFF | TGTGCCAGCAGTATAAGAGCGGGAGATCGGATTGATGAGCAGTTCTTC
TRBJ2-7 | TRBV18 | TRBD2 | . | CASSPSSGEYHEQYF | TGTGCCAGCTCACCGTCTAGCGGGGAGTACCACGAGCAGTACTTC
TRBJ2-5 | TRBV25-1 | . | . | CASSESLSSETQYF | TGTGCCAGCAGTGAATCTCTCAGTTCGGAGACCCAGTACTTC
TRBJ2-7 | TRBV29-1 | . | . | CSVERGYEQYF | TGCAGCGTTGAGAGGGGGTACGAGCAGTACTTC
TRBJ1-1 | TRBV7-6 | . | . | CASSLRTDPNTEAFF | TGTGCCAGCAGCTTACGGACAGACCCGAACACTGAAGCTTTCTTT
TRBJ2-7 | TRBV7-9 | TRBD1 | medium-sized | CASSYGTGGFSYEQYF | TGTGCCAGCAGCTACGGGACAGGGGGATTCTCCTACGAGCAGTACTTC
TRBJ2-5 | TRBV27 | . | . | CASSLFAGYINQETQYF | TGTGCCAGCAGTTTATTCGCGGGATACATCAACCAAGAGACCCAGTACTTC
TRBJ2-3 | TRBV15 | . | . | CATSRPGASTDTQYF | TGTGCCACCAGCAGACCGGGGGCAAGCACAGATACGCAGTATTTT
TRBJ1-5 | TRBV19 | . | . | CASTLTGDGQPQHF | TGTGCCAGTACCTTGACCGGGGATGGTCAGCCCCAGCATTTT
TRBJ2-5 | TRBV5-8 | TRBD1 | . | CASRWTGIQETQYF | TGTGCCAGCAGGTGGACAGGGATCCAAGAGACCCAGTACTTC
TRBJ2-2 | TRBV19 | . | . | CASSILIRDGSNTGELFF | TGTGCCAGTAGTATCCTAATCCGGGACGGCTCGAACACCGGGGAGCTGTTTTTT
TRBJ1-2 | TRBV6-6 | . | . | CASSYLAVSGYTF | TGTGCCAGCAGTTATCTAGCTGTAAGCGGCTACACCTTC
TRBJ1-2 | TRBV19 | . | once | CARGLPPLYGYTF | TGTGCCAGGGGCCTTCCCCCCCTTTATGGCTACACCTTC
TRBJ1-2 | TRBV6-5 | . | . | CASSRLGTVGYTF | TGTGCCAGCAGTCGCCTGGGGACCGTTGGCTACACCTTC
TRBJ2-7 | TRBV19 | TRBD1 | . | CASSPRDRNAYEQYF | TGTGCCAGTAGTCCCCGGGACAGGAATGCCTACGAGCAGTACTTC
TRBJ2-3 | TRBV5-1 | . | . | CASSGGTSTDTQYF | TGCGCCAGCAGTGGCGGAACTAGCACAGATACGCAGTATTTT
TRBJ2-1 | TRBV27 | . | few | CASWAVGHYNEQFF | TGTGCCAGTTGGGCCGTGGGCCACTACAATGAGCAGTTCTTC
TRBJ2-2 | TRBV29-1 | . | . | CSVVLLGTGELFF | TGCAGCGTCGTTCTACTTGGAACCGGGGAGCTGTTTTTT
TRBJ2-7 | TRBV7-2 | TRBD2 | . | CASSPGLAEGEQYF | TGTGCCAGCAGCCCGGGACTAGCTGAAGGAGAGCAGTACTTC
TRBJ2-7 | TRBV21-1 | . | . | CAPPSGTASSYEQYF | TGTGCCCCCCCCAGCGGGACAGCGTCCTCCTACGAGCAGTACTTC
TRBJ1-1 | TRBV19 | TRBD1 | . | CATSVDRVGAEAFF | TGTGCCACTAGTGTCGACAGGGTTGGCGCTGAAGCTTTCTTT
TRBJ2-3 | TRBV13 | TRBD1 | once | CASSLRGQTDTQYF | TGTGCCAGCAGCCTAAGGGGACAGACAGATACGCAGTATTTT
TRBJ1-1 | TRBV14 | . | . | CASSQDRVGAFF | TGTGCCAGCAGCCAAGACAGGGTAGGGGCTTTCTTT
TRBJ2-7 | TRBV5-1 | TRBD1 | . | CASSLEGQGIPEQYF | TGCGCCAGCAGCTTAGAGGGACAGGGTATTCCCGAGCAGTACTTC
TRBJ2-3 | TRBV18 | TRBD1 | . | CASSLRDRGRDTQYF | TGTGCCAGCTCACTCCGGGACAGGGGGCGAGATACGCAGTATTTT
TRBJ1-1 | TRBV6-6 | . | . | CASSSQGGTEAFF | TGTGCCAGCAGCTCACAGGGAGGGACTGAAGCTTTCTTT
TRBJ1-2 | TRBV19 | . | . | CASTTDRHTSGTYGYTF | TGTGCCAGTACTACCGATCGGCATACTTCAGGGACCTATGGCTACACCTTC
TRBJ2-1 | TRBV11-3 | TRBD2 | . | CASSLEGTSGGSYNEQFF | TGTGCCAGCAGCTTAGAAGGGACTAGCGGGGGATCATACAATGAGCAGTTCTTC
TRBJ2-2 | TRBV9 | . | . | CASSLRGRELFF | TGTGCCAGCAGCCTCAGGGGACGGGAGCTGTTTTTT
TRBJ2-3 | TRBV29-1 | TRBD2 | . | CSGSTSGRADTQYF | TGCAGCGGATCGACTAGCGGGAGGGCAGATACGCAGTATTTT
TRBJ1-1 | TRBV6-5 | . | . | CASSSKKGHGAFF | TGTGCCAGCAGTTCCAAAAAGGGACACGGAGCTTTCTTT
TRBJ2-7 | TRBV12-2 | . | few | CASRLAVKGLAGFSSYEQYF | TGTGCAAGTCGCTTAGCGGTAAAGGGACTAGCGGGGTTTAGCTCCTACGAGCAGTACTTC
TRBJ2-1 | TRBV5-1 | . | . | CASSLAWGTTGGEQFF | TGCGCCAGCAGCTTGGCATGGGGGACGACCGGTGGTGAGCAGTTCTTC
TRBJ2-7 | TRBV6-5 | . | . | CASSYDRTITEQYF | TGTGCCAGCAGTTACGATCGGACAATTACCGAGCAGTACTTC
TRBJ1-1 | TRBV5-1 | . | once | CASSPGGPGKDTEAFF | TGCGCCAGCAGCCCAGGAGGGCCAGGGAAGGACACTGAAGCTTTCTTT
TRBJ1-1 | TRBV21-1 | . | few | CASRGIGEAFF | TGTGCCAGCAGAGGGATAGGGGAAGCTTTCTTT
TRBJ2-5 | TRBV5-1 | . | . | CASSPRGDRETQYF | TGCGCCAGCAGCCCCAGGGGGGACCGAGAGACCCAGTACTTC
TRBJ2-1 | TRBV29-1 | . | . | CSVGGVSYNEQFF | TGCAGCGTTGGGGGGGTTTCCTACAATGAGCAGTTCTTC
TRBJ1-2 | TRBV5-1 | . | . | CASSYGSNYGYTF | TGCGCCAGCAGCTATGGTAGTAACTATGGCTACACCTTC
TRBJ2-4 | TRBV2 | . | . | CASRQNIQYF | TGTGCCAGCAGGCAAAACATTCAGTACTTC
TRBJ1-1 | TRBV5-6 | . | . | CASSFAPNTEAFF | TGTGCCAGCAGCTTTGCCCCTAACACTGAAGCTTTCTTT
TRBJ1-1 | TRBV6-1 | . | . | CASTQSFGGRAEAFF | TGTGCCAGCACCCAAAGCTTCGGGGGGAGGGCTGAAGCTTTCTTT
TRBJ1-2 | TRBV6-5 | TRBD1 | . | CASSRTGTGNGYTF | TGTGCCAGCAGTCGAACCGGGACAGGGAATGGCTACACCTTC
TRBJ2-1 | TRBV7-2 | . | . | CASSPSGGLWNEQFF | TGTGCCAGCAGCCCCAGTGGAGGCCTTTGGAATGAGCAGTTCTTC
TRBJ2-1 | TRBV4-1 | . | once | CASSQDRTGSSYNEQFF | TGCGCCAGCAGCCAAGATCGAACGGGAAGCTCCTACAATGAGCAGTTCTTC
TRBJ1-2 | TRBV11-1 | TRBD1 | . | CASSWGQGNYGYTF | TGTGCCAGCAGCTGGGGACAGGGAAACTATGGCTACACCTTC
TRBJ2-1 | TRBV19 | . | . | CASSIPPKGGNEQFF | TGTGCCAGTAGTATCCCCCCGAAGGGAGGAAATGAGCAGTTCTTC
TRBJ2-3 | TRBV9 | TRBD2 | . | CASSLITSGSEDTQYF | TGTGCCAGCAGCTTGATCACTAGCGGGAGTGAGGATACGCAGTATTTT
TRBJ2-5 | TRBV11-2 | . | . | CASSFSGPDQETQYF | TGTGCCAGCAGCTTTAGCGGCCCCGACCAAGAGACCCAGTACTTC
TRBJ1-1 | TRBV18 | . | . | CASSGGGQDYEAFF | TGTGCCAGCTCAGGTGGGGGACAAGACTACGAAGCTTTCTTT
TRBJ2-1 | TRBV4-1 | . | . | CASSQLQDRSTGFF | TGCGCCAGCAGCCAACTCCAGGACCGATCTACTGGGTTCTTC
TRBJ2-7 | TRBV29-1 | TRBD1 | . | CSVPTWTGDHEQYF | TGCAGCGTCCCAACCTGGACAGGGGACCACGAGCAGTACTTC
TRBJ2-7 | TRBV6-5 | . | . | CASSKSGTSSYEQYF | TGTGCCAGCAGCAAATCCGGGACGAGCTCCTACGAGCAGTACTTC
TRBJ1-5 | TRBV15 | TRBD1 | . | CATSSSAGTGFSQPQHF | TGTGCCACCAGCAGCAGCGCCGGGACAGGGTTTAGTCAGCCCCAGCATTTT
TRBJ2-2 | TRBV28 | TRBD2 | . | CASSFRLAGAGELFF | TGTGCCAGCAGTTTCCGGCTAGCGGGAGCCGGGGAGCTGTTTTTT
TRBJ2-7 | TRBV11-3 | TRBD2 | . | CASSLTSGGEYF | TGTGCCAGCAGCTTGACTAGCGGGGGGGAGTACTTC